This T cell receptor beta chain was recovered during a study of T cell changes during pregnancy in multiple sclerosis. Some clones are missing from TCRdb's copy, which holds only in-frame ones; the method was immunoSEQ multiplex PCR. The table lists more than 45,000 clones, approximately 94% of them singletons, with 0.5% to 0.7% in the top ten. The CDR3 sequence is 15 residues long. Germline CDR1 and CDR2: SGDLS and YYNGEE. Trimming took 4 bases from V and 3 from J; bases not matched to a gene: 9. The chain carries TRBV9 and TRBJ2-7, with 8 bases fitting TRBD1. The receptor was isolated from a female donor with multiple sclerosis, enrolled in a pregnancy study. The sample in question was CD4+ T cells from peripheral blood mononuclear cells, obtained in the second trimester of pregnancy. CDR3 sequence (DNA): TGTGCCAGCAGCTCTCGGACAGGGATCGACTACGAGCAGTACTTC. This sequence encodes CASSSRTGIDYEQYF.